This is a list of T cell receptor beta chains from one sample in a study of control samples from healthy donors and cancer patients. Only in-frame clones appear in the TCRdb table, and some are missing; sequencing was by immunoSEQ multiplex PCR. The sample includes almost 85,000 clones, 84% of them seen just once. The sequencing input was PBMCs. These receptors all stem from a man aged 55 to 70 with head and neck cancer. The CDR3 runs from the conserved cysteine through the conserved F or W. D genes are given only for firm matches. Clone size is shown for a subset of rows, as once, few, many or a class of expanded clone.

j_call | v_call | clone_size | d_call | cdr3_aa | cdr3_nt
TRBJ2-5 | TRBV15 | NA | NA | CATSGPGRQGQETQYF | TGTGCCACCAGCGGGCCCGGGAGACAGGGCCAAGAGACCCAGTACTTC
TRBJ2-3 | TRBV12-3/TRBV12-4 | NA | NA | CASTWGAPDTQYF | TGTGCCAGCACCTGGGGGGCCCCAGATACGCAGTATTTT
TRBJ2-5 | TRBV30 | NA | NA | CAWSSYEGQYF | TGTGCCTGGAGTTCGTACGAGGGCCAGTACTTC
TRBJ2-3 | TRBV12-3/TRBV12-4 | NA | TRBD2 | CASSFGGRTQYF | TGTGCCAGCAGTTTCGGCGGGAGAACGCAGTATTTT
TRBJ2-3 | TRBV6-1 | NA | TRBD2 | CASNLAGVNTQYF | TGTGCCAGCAACCTAGCGGGAGTGAATACGCAGTATTTT
TRBJ2-3 | TRBV7-2 | NA | NA | CASSPAGLGSTQYF | TGTGCCAGCAGCCCCGCGGGCCTGGGGTCTACGCAGTATTTT
TRBJ2-3 | TRBV6-5 | NA | NA | CASSAVGTDTQYF | TGTGCCAGCAGCGCCGTAGGCACAGATACGCAGTATTTT
TRBJ2-6 | TRBV7-9 | NA | NA | CASSLDGRGGSGANVLTF | TGTGCCAGCAGCTTAGATGGCAGGGGTGGCTCTGGGGCCAACGTCCTGACTTTC
TRBJ1-2 | TRBV28 | few | NA | CASTAAEVKRGYTF | TGTGCCAGCACCGCAGCAGAGGTTAAACGGGGCTACACCTTC
TRBJ1-3 | TRBV6-1 | NA | NA | CASSEGAGNTIYF | TGTGCCAGCAGTGAGGGGGCTGGAAACACCATATATTTT
TRBJ2-7 | TRBV27 | NA | TRBD1 | CASSLRQGEPLREQYF | TGTGCCAGCAGTTTAAGGCAGGGGGAGCCCCTCAGGGAGCAGTACTTC
TRBJ2-5 | TRBV5-6 | NA | TRBD2 | CASSLGQAGETQYF | TGTGCCAGCAGCTTGGGACAAGCGGGGGAGACCCAGTACTTC
TRBJ1-5 | TRBV7-2 | many | NA | CASSLDGGGQPQHF | TGTGCCAGCAGCTTAGATGGGGGCGGTCAGCCCCAGCATTTT
TRBJ2-3 | TRBV15 | NA | NA | CATSSGLLAQYF | TGTGCCACCAGCAGCGGACTGCTGGCGCAGTATTTT
TRBJ2-3 | TRBV5-1 | NA | TRBD1 | CASSPGTATDTQYF | TGCGCCAGCAGCCCCGGGACAGCCACAGATACGCAGTATTTT
TRBJ1-6 | TRBV2 | few | TRBD1 | CASGQGRNSPLHF | TGTGCCAGCGGACAGGGTAGAAATTCACCCCTCCACTTT
TRBJ1-2 | TRBV4-1 | NA | TRBD1 | CASSQGVRDRYGYTF | TGCGCCAGCAGCCAAGGGGTAAGGGACAGGTATGGCTACACCTTC
TRBJ2-2 | TRBV2 | NA | NA | CASRLGPTGELFF | TGTGCCAGCAGACTTGGACCCACCGGGGAGCTGTTTTTT
TRBJ2-1 | TRBV28 | NA | TRBD2 | CASDGSGRASNEQFF | TGTGCCAGCGATGGGAGCGGGAGGGCCTCCAATGAGCAGTTCTTC
TRBJ1-1 | TRBV11-2 | NA | NA | CASSIGPSGGTEAFF | TGTGCCAGCAGCATTGGACCTTCGGGAGGAACTGAAGCTTTCTTT
TRBJ2-1 | TRBV18 | once | TRBD2 | CASSPSGTYNEQFF | TGTGCCAGCTCACCTAGCGGGACCTACAATGAGCAGTTCTTC
TRBJ1-1 | TRBV7-2 | medium-sized | NA | CASRPGNTEAFF | TGTGCCAGCAGACCAGGGAACACTGAAGCTTTCTTT
TRBJ1-1 | TRBV2 | NA | TRBD1 | CASSRTGETEAFF | TGTGCCAGCAGTCGGACAGGGGAAACTGAAGCTTTCTTT
TRBJ2-1 | TRBV29-1 | NA | TRBD2 | CSVERTSGYNEQFF | TGCAGCGTGGAAAGGACTAGCGGATACAATGAGCAGTTCTTC
TRBJ2-2 | TRBV5-5 | NA | TRBD1 | CASSLYRGDTGELFF | TGTGCCAGCAGCTTGTACAGGGGGGACACCGGGGAGCTGTTTTTT
TRBJ2-6 | TRBV2 | once | NA | CASTNSGANVLTF | TGTGCCAGCACCAACTCTGGGGCCAACGTCCTGACTTTC
TRBJ2-2 | TRBV28 | NA | NA | CASSLSTGGELFF | TGTGCCAGCAGTTTATCGACTGGCGGGGAGCTGTTTTTT
TRBJ2-3 | TRBV5-4 | NA | TRBD2 | CASNSGGLADTQYF | TGTGCCAGCAACTCGGGGGGATTGGCAGATACGCAGTATTTT
TRBJ1-2 | TRBV7-9 | few | NA | CASSYTGTVPNYGYTF | TGTGCCAGCAGCTATACTGGGACTGTTCCTAACTATGGCTACACCTTC
TRBJ2-7 | TRBV6-5 | NA | NA | CASRSDGISYEQYF | TGTGCCAGCAGGAGCGACGGAATTAGCTACGAGCAGTACTTC
TRBJ2-1 | TRBV3-1/TRBV3-2 | NA | TRBD2 | CASSQAWAGADEQFF | TGTGCCAGCAGCCAAGCTTGGGCGGGAGCGGATGAGCAGTTCTTC
TRBJ2-7 | TRBV2 | NA | NA | CASSDRLPYEQYF | TGTGCCAGCAGTGATCGGCTACCCTACGAGCAGTACTTC
TRBJ2-2 | TRBV29-1 | NA | NA | CSVVVGGNTGELFF | TGCAGCGTTGTAGTGGGGGGTAACACCGGGGAGCTGTTTTTT
TRBJ2-1 | TRBV18 | once | TRBD2 | CASSPPRAGVGEQFF | TGTGCCAGCTCACCACCGAGGGCGGGAGTAGGTGAGCAGTTCTTC
TRBJ1-2 | TRBV28 | NA | NA | CASRPSGGGGYTF | TGTGCCAGCAGACCCAGCGGGGGGGGTGGCTACACCTTC
TRBJ2-3 | TRBV18 | NA | NA | CASSPPSKLDTQYF | TGTGCCAGCTCACCCCCTTCGAAGTTGGATACGCAGTATTTT
TRBJ2-7 | TRBV6-2/TRBV6-3 | once | NA | CASSSNSPPYEQYF | TGTGCCAGCAGTTCGAACAGTCCCCCCTACGAGCAGTACTTC
TRBJ2-5 | TRBV5-1 | once | NA | CASSFHRRDTKTQYF | TGCGCCAGCAGCTTCCACCGGAGAGATACAAAGACCCAGTACTTC
TRBJ2-7 | TRBV29-1 | NA | TRBD1 | CSVLAGTVSYEQYF | TGCAGCGTTCTAGCCGGGACAGTCTCCTACGAGCAGTACTTC
TRBJ2-7 | TRBV15 | NA | TRBD1 | CATSFGQGAYEQYF | TGTGCCACCAGCTTCGGACAGGGGGCTTACGAGCAGTACTTC